The 12 T cell receptor beta chains given below trace back to one sample, sequenced in a study of blood T cell repertoires in COVID-19. Clones were read by immunoSEQ multiplex PCR, and TCRdb kept only the in-frame ones, dropping some. The table includes under 200,000 clones, almost 85% detected once. The material sequenced was peripheral blood. These TCRs come from a man between 18 and 29 years old with active or convalescent COVID-19.

The chain links TRBV11-3 to TRBJ2-1; 8 bases fit TRBD2. The CDR3 spans 15 residues. V lost 0 bases, J lost 5 bases, and 3 bases stayed unmatched. Germline CDR1 is SGHNT and CDR2 is YENEEA. The CDR3 here is CASSLDQAGDNEQFF. The CDR3 region has the DNA TGTGCCAGCAGCTTAGATCAAGCGGGAGACAATGAGCAGTTCTTC.

The chain is built from TRBV10-1 and TRBJ2-1; 8 nucleotides align to TRBD1. Germline V CDR1 and CDR2: WNHNN, SYGVQD (reference sequence). The CDR3 has 14 residues. V lost 5 bases to trimming and J lost 7 bases; unmatched junction nucleotides: 7. CDR3 loop: CASSSRTGQNEQFF. CDR3 DNA sequence: TGCGCCAGCAGTTCAAGGACAGGGCAGAATGAGCAGTTCTTC.

The J gene is TRBJ2-1, the V gene TRBV5-1; D may be TRBD2 (7 bases). V was cut by 4 bases and J by 4 bases, with 21 bases left in between. Per the germline V gene, CDR1 is SGHRS and CDR2 is YFSETQ. CDR3 size: 17 residues. The CDR3 here is CASSARGGGGPYNEQFF. The CDR3 region has the DNA TGCGCCAGCAGCGCCCGGGGAGGGGGAGGGCCGTACAATGAGCAGTTCTTC.

This clone showed up just once. CDR3 sequence: CATSQGSYEQYF. The CDR3 bases are TGTGCCACCAGCCAGGGGTCCTACGAGCAGTACTTC. The rearrangement uses TRBV2 and TRBJ2-7; D is perhaps TRBD1 (6 bases). The CDR3 contains 12 residues. CDR1 is SNHLY, CDR2 FYNNEI, per germline. The V gene lost 10 bases and the J gene lost 1 base, with 11 bases spanning the gap.

This clone has more than one count but fewer than ten. This chain uses TRBV5-1 with TRBJ1-6; possibly TRBD1 for D (5 bases). From germline, CDR1 is SGHRS and CDR2 YFSETQ. Trimming shortened V by 4 bases and J by 6 bases, and 14 bases separated the two germline ends. This CDR3 contains 15 residues. CDR3 coding DNA: TGCGCCAGCAGCCCGGGTGCAGGGATTAATTCACCCCTCCACTTT. Translated: CASSPGAGINSPLHF.

V gene TRBV6-1 combines with J gene TRBJ1-3; D ambiguous. The CDR3 covers 16 residues. V was trimmed by 1 base and J by 2 bases, leaving 12 bases between them. Germline V CDR1 and CDR2: MNHNS, SASEGT. This CDR3 is CASSEVQGRAGNTIYF. The CDR3 DNA reads TGTGCCAGCAGTGAAGTCCAAGGGAGGGCTGGAAACACCATATATTTT.

V is TRBV7-2 and J is TRBJ2-3, with 10 nucleotides matching TRBD1. The CDR3 totals 15 residues. Germline V gene lookup returns CDR1 SGHTA and CDR2 FQGNSA. Trimming at V came to 4 bases and at J to 6 bases, leaving 7 bases not matched to a gene. CDR3 nucleotide sequence: TGTGCCAGCAGCTCAAGGACAGGGGGGGCGGATACGCAGTATTTT. It translates to CASSSRTGGADTQYF.

V gene TRBV6-5 combines with J gene TRBJ2-7; TRBD1 agrees at 7 bases. The junction had 11 bases not matched to a gene; V was cut back by 6 bases and J by 3 bases. Germline lookup yields CDR1 MNHEY and CDR2 SVGAGI. CDR3 size: 15 residues. The CDR3 nucleotides are TGTGCCAGCAGGGCAAGGACAGGATTAATCTACGAGCAGTACTTC. This gives the protein CASRARTGLIYEQYF.

The chain is built from TRBV28 and TRBJ1-2; 7 bases fit TRBD1. The CDR3 is 13 residues long. From germline, CDR1 is MDHEN and CDR2 SYDVKM. The V and J ends lost 2 bases and 7 bases, in that order; junction bases with no gene match: 4. CDR3 amino acids: CASSLQGGVGYTF. The CDR3 coding sequence is TGTGCCAGCAGTTTACAGGGGGGTGTTGGCTACACCTTC.

V is TRBV19 and J is TRBJ2-2; 10 positions match TRBD1. The CDR3 has 15 residues. Germline CDR1 LNHDA, CDR2 SQIVND (reference sequence). V was pared by 7 bases and J by 7 bases, with 9 bases of the junction left unmatched. The CDR3 protein is CASTKGQGRVGELFF. CDR3 nucleotide sequence: TGTGCCAGTACCAAGGGACAGGGGAGAGTCGGGGAGCTGTTTTTT.

The chain employs TRBV7-8 and TRBJ2-1; 8 bases match TRBD2. The CDR3 covers 15 residues. J lost 7 bases, V lost 5 bases, and 10 bases had no gene match. CDR1 is SGHVS, CDR2 FQNEAQ, per germline. CDR3 sequence: CASSPQLAAGNEQFF. The CDR3 DNA sequence: TGTGCCAGCAGCCCCCAACTAGCGGCGGGGAATGAGCAGTTCTTC.

V gene TRBV6-5 combines with J gene TRBJ2-1; D gene uncertain. Trimming removed 6 bases from V and 3 bases from J, with 9 bases in between. CDR1 is MNHEY and CDR2 is SVGAGI in the germline V gene. There are 13 residues in the CDR3. This CDR3 reads CASSPDIYNEQFF. The CDR3 nucleotides read TGTGCCAGCAGCCCCGACATCTACAATGAGCAGTTCTTC.